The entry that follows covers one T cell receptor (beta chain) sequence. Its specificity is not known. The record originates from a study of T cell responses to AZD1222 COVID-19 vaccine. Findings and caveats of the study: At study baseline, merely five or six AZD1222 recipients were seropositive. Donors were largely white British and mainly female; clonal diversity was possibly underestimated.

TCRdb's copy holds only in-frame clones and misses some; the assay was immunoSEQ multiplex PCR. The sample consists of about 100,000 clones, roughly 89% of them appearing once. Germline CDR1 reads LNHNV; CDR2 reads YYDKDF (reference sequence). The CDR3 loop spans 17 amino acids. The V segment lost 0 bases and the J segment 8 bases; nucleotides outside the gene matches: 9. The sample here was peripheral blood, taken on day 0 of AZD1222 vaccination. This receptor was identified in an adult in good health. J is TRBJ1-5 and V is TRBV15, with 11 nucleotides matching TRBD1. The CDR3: CATSRDQDRGLFEPQHF. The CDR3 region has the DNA TGTGCCACCAGCAGAGATCAGGACAGGGGGCTGTTTGAGCCCCAGCATTTT.